One sample yielded the 18 T cell receptor beta chains listed below, sequenced in a study of chemoradiotherapy in HPV16-positive cancers. This table comes from immunoSEQ multiplex PCR, and its TCRdb copy is limited to in-frame clones, with some not included. The sample includes about 7,900 clones, 80% of them seen just once. This material was acquired from a patient who underwent chemoradiotherapy. These receptors originate from a human donor with HPV-associated anogenital cancer.

The rearrangement links TRBV7-9 to TRBJ1-2, with D maybe TRBD1 (5 bases). The length of the CDR3 is 16 residues. Per germline, CDR1 SEHNR and CDR2 FQNEAQ (reference sequence). Deletions cut 8 bases from V and 5 bases from J, with 24 bases between. The CDR3 sequence is CASEGLGVMPNYGYTF. In nucleotides, the CDR3 is TGTGCCAGCGAAGGTCTGGGGGTCATGCCCAATTATGGCTACACCTTC.

This chain links TRBV5-1 with TRBJ2-3; TRBD1 matches 8 bases. Germline V gives CDR1 SGHRS, CDR2 YFSETQ. The V segment lost 4 bases and the J segment 6 bases; nucleotides outside the gene matches: 10. The CDR3 covers 15 residues. The CDR3 protein is CASSIQQGGADTQYF. The CDR3 nucleotides are TGCGCCAGCAGCATCCAACAGGGGGGAGCGGATACGCAGTATTTT.

The rearrangement links TRBV4-1 to TRBJ1-5, with D unresolved. Germline V gives CDR1 MGHRA, CDR2 YSYEKL. Trimming cost V 1 base and J 7 bases, with 17 bases left between them. This CDR3 region has 16 residues. CDR3 region: CASSQVMTGLGQPQHF. The CDR3 DNA is TGCGCCAGCAGCCAAGTCATGACTGGTCTGGGGCAGCCCCAGCATTTT.

The chain recombines TRBV30 with TRBJ2-7; 9 bases line up with TRBD1. The ends lost 2 bases at V and 3 bases at J; junction bases unmatched: 5. CDR3 size: 14 residues. CDR1 GTSNPN and CDR2 SVGIG come from the germline V gene (reference sequence). The CDR3 loop reads CAWSTGTGSYEQYF. CDR3 in DNA: TGTGCCTGGAGTACAGGGACAGGGAGCTACGAGCAGTACTTC. Supplemented by reference TRBV30 and TRBJ2-7, the full variable domain reads SQTIHQWPATLVQPVGSPLSLECTVEGTSNPNLYWYRQAAGRGLQLLFYSVGIGQISSEVPQNLSASRPQDRQFILSSKKLLLSDSGFYLCAWSTGTGSYEQYFGPGTRLTVT.

The V call is TRBV4-1, the J call TRBJ2-1, with 11 bases matching TRBD2. After removal of 5 bases from V and 8 bases from J, the junction contained 11 bases not matched to a gene. Per the germline V gene, CDR1 is MGHRA and CDR2 is YSYEKL. This CDR3 region has 16 residues. DNA for the CDR3: TGCGCCAGCAGCTTCAACCCTAGCGGGAGGTCCCATGAGCAGTTCTTC. Its protein is CASSFNPSGRSHEQFF.

The sample holds a few counts of this clone. The V gene is TRBV5-1, the J gene TRBJ1-1; TRBD1 aligns across 9 bases. V was pared by 2 bases and J by 4 bases, with 6 bases of the junction left unmatched. The CDR3 has 15 amino acids. The germline V gene has CDR1 SGHRS and CDR2 YFSETQ. The CDR3 here is CASSLQGQGSTEAFF. The DNA of the CDR3 is TGCGCCAGCAGCTTACAGGGACAGGGTAGCACTGAAGCTTTCTTT.

The chain is built from TRBV4-1 and TRBJ2-5; D unclear. Germline V lookup: CDR1 MGHRA, CDR2 YSYEKL. V lost 1 base and J 0 bases, leaving 6 bases between the germline ends. This CDR3 is 14 amino acids long. The chain's CDR3 is CASSQGGYQETQYF. The CDR3, as DNA: TGCGCCAGCAGCCAAGGTGGCTACCAAGAGACCCAGTACTTC.

J is TRBJ1-3 and V is TRBV19, with no clear D. Germline lookup yields CDR1 LNHDA and CDR2 SQIVND (reference sequence). This CDR3 comprises 15 residues. Trimming removed 5 bases at V and 2 bases at J, with 13 bases between. The CDR3 DNA follows: TGTGCCAGTAGTGAATCCGCCGAAGCTGGAAACACCATATATTTT. As protein: CASSESAEAGNTIYF.

As concerns this clone: A read error may produce the germline difference seen at one junction end. This CDR3 is also generated by other DNA sequences in the sample. V is TRBV6-1 and J is TRBJ2-7; D remains unclear. CDR1 MNHNS and CDR2 SASEGT come from the germline V gene. This CDR3 has 16 amino acids. CDR3 DNA sequence: TGTGCCAGCAGTGAAATCTGGGGTTCCAGCTCCTATGAGCAGTACTTC. Residues: CASSEIWGSSSYEQYF.

The rearrangement uses TRBV30 and TRBJ1-1, with 10 bases identical to TRBD1. The CDR3 is made up of 16 amino acids. Per the germline V gene, CDR1 is GTSNPN and CDR2 is SVGIG (reference sequence). J lost 2 bases, V lost 1 base, and 7 bases had no gene match. CDR3 nucleotide sequence: TGTGCCTGGAGTGGAACCGGGACAGGGGCCAACACTGAAGCTTTCTTT. This gives the protein CAWSGTGTGANTEAFF.

To note about this clone: The sample holds other DNA sequences that translate to the same CDR3. The CDR3, as DNA: TGCAGTGCTAGAGATACTGAAGCTTTCTTT. Translated, it gives CSARDTEAFF. The genes are TRBV20-1 and TRBJ1-1; D is ambiguous. The germline gives CDR1 DFQATT, CDR2 SNEGSKA (reference sequence). The germline V and J ends were trimmed by 0 bases and 5 bases, with 1 base remaining between them. This CDR3 has 10 amino acids.

For this clone: A read error may account for a junction end that differs from germline. J is TRBJ1-1 and V is TRBV7-2, with D unclear. The V gene's germline CDR1 is SGHTA and CDR2 FQGNSA. The CDR3 runs 15 residues. The CDR3 nucleotides read TGTGCCGGCAGCTTCTCACCGGGTCTTAACACTGAAGCTTTCTTT. It translates to CAGSFSPGLNTEAFF.

This clone is a singleton in its sample. This sequence joins TRBV15 and TRBJ2-3; TRBD2 matches 10 bases. Germline CDR1 reads LNHNV; CDR2 reads YYDKDF (reference sequence). Trimming removed 1 base from V and 5 bases from J; junction bases left unmatched: 6. This CDR3 spans 16 amino acids. CDR3 sequence reads: CATSRGLAGVVDTQYF. The CDR3 bases are TGTGCCACCAGCAGAGGCCTAGCGGGAGTGGTAGATACGCAGTATTTT.

The gene calls are TRBV4-1 and TRBJ1-4; perhaps TRBD1 as D (5 bases). The CDR3 is 19 amino acids. Germline V lookup: CDR1 MGHRA, CDR2 YSYEKL. V gave up 0 bases and J gave up 2 bases, with 19 bases separating them. The CDR3 DNA is TGCGCCAGCAGCCAAGAAGGAATCAGTAGCGGGGGTACTAATGAAAAACTGTTTTTT. It specifies CASSQEGISSGGTNEKLFF.

The rearrangement links TRBV19 to TRBJ2-7, with unresolved D. Germline-derived CDR1 and CDR2 are LNHDA and SQIVND (reference sequence). This CDR3 region has 15 residues. V was shortened by 1 base and J by 0 bases, with 10 bases between the two germline ends. The CDR3 loop is CASSIGSQSSYEQYF. The CDR3 DNA follows: TGTGCCAGTAGTATAGGATCCCAGTCCTCCTACGAGCAGTACTTC.

The chain joins TRBV28 to TRBJ2-2, with no clear D. V lost 2 bases, J lost 5 bases, and 3 bases lay in between. The V gene's germline CDR1 is MDHEN and CDR2 SYDVKM. CDR3 length: 12 residues. This chain's CDR3 is CASSLGTGELFF. In DNA, the CDR3 is TGTGCCAGCAGTTTAGGGACCGGGGAGCTGTTTTTT.

V gene TRBV6-1 combines with J gene TRBJ2-7; weak D call: TRBD1 (6 bases). Looked up from germline, CDR1 is MNHNS and CDR2 is SASEGT. V was trimmed by 2 bases and J by 5 bases, leaving 13 bases between them. The CDR3 is 14 amino acids. CDR3 protein: CASSESRGAHEQYF. CDR3 DNA sequence: TGTGCCAGCAGTGAATCCAGGGGCGCCCACGAGCAGTACTTC.

This chain joins TRBV7-9 and TRBJ2-7; 9 bases are a match to TRBD1. Germline V gene lookup returns CDR1 SEHNR and CDR2 FQNEAQ (reference sequence). The length of the CDR3 is 15 residues. V was pared by 3 bases and J by 5 bases, with 8 bases of the junction left unmatched. CDR3 amino acids: CASSFTGTGKHEQYF. The CDR3 nucleotides are TGTGCCAGCAGCTTTACCGGGACAGGGAAACACGAGCAGTACTTC. Combining the CDR3 with reference TRBV7-9 and TRBJ2-7 gives the whole variable domain DTGVSQNPRHKITKRGQNVTFRCDPISEHNRLYWYRQTLGQGPEFLTYFQNEAQLEKSRLLSDRFSAERPKGSFSTLEIQRTEQGDSAMYLCASSFTGTGKHEQYFGPGTRLTVT.